Given below is one T cell receptor beta chain in context. This specimen belongs to a study of shared clonotypes between healthy human individuals. The CDR3 totals 15 residues. The V segment lost 8 bases and the J segment 3 bases; nucleotides outside the gene matches: 11. Germline V gives CDR1 MNHEY, CDR2 SVGAGI. It was into CD45RA+ naive and CD45RA-negative memory subsets that the CD4+ cells were split. Assay used: immunoSEQ multiplex PCR; TCRdb lists only in-frame clones, some missing. In the table there are approximately 1,500,000 clones, roughly 96% of which are singletons. The V call is TRBV6-5, the J call TRBJ2-7; 9 bases match TRBD1. Material: naive CD4+ T cells sorted from blood. The subset here: CD45RA+ positively selected. This TCR was sampled from a man aged 25-45 years in good health. This CDR3 is CASCSLGTGCYEQYF. In DNA form, the CDR3 reads TGTGCCAGCTGTTCCTTGGGGACAGGGTGCTACGAGCAGTACTTC.